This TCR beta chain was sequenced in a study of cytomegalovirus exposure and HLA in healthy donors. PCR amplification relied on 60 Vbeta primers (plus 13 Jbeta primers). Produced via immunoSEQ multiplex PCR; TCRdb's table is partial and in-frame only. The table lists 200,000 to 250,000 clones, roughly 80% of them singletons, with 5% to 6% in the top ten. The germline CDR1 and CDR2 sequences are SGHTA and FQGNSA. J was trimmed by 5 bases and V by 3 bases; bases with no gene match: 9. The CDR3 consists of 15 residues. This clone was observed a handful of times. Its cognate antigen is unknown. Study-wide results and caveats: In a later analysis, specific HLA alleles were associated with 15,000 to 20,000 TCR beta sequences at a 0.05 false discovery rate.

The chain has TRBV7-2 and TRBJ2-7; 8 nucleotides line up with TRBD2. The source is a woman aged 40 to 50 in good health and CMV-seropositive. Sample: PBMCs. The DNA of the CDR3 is TGTGCCAGCAGCTTTCAACTCGGGAGGGCCGACGAGCAGTACTTC. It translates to CASSFQLGRADEQYF.